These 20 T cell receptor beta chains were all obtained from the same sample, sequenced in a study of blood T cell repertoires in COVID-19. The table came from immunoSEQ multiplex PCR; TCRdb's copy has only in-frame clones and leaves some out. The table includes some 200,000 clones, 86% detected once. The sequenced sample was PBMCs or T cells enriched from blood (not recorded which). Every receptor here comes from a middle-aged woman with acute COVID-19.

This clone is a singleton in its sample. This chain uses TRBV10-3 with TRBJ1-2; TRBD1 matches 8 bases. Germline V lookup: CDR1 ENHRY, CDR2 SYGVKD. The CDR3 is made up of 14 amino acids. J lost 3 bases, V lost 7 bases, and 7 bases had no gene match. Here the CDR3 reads CAITPTGEDYGYTF. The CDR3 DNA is TGTGCCATCACTCCGACAGGGGAGGACTATGGCTACACCTTC.

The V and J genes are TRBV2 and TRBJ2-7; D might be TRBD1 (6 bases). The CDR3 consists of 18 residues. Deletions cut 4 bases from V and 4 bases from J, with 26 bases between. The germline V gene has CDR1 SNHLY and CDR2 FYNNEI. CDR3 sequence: CASSGAGVGWGIEYEQYF. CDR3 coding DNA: TGTGCCAGCAGTGGTGCAGGGGTGGGTTGGGGGATTGAATACGAGCAGTACTTC.

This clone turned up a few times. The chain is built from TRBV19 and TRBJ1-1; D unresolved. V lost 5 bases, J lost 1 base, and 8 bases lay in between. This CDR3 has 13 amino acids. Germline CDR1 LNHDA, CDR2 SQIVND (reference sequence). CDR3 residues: CASSSTRNTEAFF. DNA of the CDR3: TGTGCCAGTAGTTCGACACGGAACACTGAAGCTTTCTTT. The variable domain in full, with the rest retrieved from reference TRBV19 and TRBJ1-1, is DGGITQSPKYLFRKEGQNVTLSCEQNLNHDAMYWYRQDPGQGLRLIYYSQIVNDFQKGDIAEGYSVSREKKESFPLTVTSAQKNPTAFYLCASSSTRNTEAFFGQGTRLTVV.

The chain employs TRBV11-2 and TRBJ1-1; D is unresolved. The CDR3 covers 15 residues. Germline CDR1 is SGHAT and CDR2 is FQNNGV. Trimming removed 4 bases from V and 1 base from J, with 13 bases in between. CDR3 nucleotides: TGTGCCAGCAGCTCTTTGCGGGGTAAGAACACTGAAGCTTTCTTT. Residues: CASSSLRGKNTEAFF. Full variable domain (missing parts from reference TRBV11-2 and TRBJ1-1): EAGVAQSPRYKIIEKRQSVAFWCNPISGHATLYWYQQILGQGPKLLIQFQNNGVVDDSQLPKDRFSAERLKGVDSTLKIQPAKLEDSAVYLCASSSLRGKNTEAFFGQGTRLTVV.

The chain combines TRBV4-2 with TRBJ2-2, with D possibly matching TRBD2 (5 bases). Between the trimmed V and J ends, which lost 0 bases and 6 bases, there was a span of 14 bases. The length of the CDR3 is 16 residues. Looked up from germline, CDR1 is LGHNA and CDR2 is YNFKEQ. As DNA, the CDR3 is TGTGCCAGCAGCCAAGAATCCTTTGAGGGTTCCGGGGAGCTGTTTTTT. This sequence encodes CASSQESFEGSGELFF.

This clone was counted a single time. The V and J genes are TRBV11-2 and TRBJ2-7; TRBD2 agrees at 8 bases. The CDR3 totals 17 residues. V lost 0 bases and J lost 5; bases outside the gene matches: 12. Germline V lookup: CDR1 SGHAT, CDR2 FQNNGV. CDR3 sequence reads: CASSLEGGGRLNHEQYV. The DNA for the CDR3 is TGTGCCAGCAGCTTAGAGGGCGGGGGGCGATTAAACCACGAGCAGTACGTC.

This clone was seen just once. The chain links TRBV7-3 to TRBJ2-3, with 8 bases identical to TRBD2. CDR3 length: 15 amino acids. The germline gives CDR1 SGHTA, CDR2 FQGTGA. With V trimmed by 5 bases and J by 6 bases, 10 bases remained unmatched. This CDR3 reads CASSPAGGTMDTQYF. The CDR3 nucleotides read TGTGCCAGCAGCCCCGCGGGGGGAACCATGGATACGCAGTATTTT.

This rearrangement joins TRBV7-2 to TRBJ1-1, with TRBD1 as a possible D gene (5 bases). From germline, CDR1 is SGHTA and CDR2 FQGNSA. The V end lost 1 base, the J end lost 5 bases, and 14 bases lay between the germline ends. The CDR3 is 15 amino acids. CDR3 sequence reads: CASSLVFDRVTEAFF. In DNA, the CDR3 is TGTGCCAGCAGCTTAGTCTTTGACAGAGTTACTGAAGCTTTCTTT.

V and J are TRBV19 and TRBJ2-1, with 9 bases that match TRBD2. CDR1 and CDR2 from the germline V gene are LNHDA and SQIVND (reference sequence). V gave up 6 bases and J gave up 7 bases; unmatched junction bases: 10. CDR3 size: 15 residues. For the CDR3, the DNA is TGTGCCAGTAGCCTCGGCGGGGGGGGGCGGAATGAGCAGTTCTTC. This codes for CASSLGGGGRNEQFF.

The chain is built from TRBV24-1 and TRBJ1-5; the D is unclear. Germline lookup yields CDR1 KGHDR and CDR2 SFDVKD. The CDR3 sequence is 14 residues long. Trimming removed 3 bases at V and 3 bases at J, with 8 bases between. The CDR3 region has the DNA TGTGCCACCAGTGATAATAGTTTCAATCAGCCCCAGCATTTT. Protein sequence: CATSDNSFNQPQHF.

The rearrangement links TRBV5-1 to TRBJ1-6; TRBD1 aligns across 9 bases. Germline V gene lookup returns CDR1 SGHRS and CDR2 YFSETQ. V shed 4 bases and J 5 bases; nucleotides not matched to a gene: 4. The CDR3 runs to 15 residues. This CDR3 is CASSPDRGNNSPLHF. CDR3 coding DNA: TGCGCCAGCAGCCCAGACAGGGGGAATAATTCACCCCTCCACTTT.

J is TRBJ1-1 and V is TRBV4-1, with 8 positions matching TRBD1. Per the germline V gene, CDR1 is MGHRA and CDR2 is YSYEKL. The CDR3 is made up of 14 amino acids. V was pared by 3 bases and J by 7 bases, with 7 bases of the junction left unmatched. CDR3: CASSQRQGAGEAFF. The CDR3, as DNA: TGCGCCAGCAGCCAGCGGCAGGGGGCGGGTGAAGCTTTCTTT.

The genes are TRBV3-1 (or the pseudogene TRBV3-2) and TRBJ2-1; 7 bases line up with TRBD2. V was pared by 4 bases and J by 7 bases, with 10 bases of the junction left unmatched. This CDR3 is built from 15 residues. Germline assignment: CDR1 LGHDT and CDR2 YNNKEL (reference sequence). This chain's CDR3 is CASSRTSAQRNEQFF. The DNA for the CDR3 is TGTGCCAGCAGCCGAACTAGCGCTCAGAGGAATGAGCAGTTCTTC.

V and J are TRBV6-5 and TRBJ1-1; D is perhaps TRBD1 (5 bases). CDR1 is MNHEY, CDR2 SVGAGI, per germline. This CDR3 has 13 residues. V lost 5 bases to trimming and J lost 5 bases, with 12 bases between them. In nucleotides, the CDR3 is TGTGCCAGCAGTCCCCAGGGCGGTACTGAAGCTTTCTTT. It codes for CASSPQGGTEAFF.

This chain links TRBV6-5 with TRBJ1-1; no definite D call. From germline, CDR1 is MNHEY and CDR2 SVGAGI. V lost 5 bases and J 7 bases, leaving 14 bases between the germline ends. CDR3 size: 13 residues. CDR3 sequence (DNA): TGTGCCAGCAGTCCCTGGGCAGGCGATGAAGCTTTCTTT. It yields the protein CASSPWAGDEAFF.

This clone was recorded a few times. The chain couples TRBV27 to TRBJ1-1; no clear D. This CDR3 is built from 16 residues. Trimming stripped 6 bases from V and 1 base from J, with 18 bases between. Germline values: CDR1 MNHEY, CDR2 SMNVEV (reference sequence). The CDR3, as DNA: TGTGCCAGCAGCCACAGACCGGGAGGCGGGAACACTGAAGCTTTCTTT. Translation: CASSHRPGGGNTEAFF.

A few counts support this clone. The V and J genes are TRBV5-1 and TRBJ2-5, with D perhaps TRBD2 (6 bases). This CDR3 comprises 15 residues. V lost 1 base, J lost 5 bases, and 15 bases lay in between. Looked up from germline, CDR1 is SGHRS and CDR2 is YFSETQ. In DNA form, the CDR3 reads TGCGCCAGCAGCTTGAGCCGAAGCGGGCGGGAGACCCAGTACTTC. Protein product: CASSLSRSGRETQYF.

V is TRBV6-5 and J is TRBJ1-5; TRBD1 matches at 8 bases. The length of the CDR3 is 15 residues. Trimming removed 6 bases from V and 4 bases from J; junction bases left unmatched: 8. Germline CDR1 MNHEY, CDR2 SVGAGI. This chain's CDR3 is CASSPTGGPNQPQHF. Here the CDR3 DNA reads TGTGCCAGCAGCCCAACAGGGGGACCGAATCAGCCCCAGCATTTT.

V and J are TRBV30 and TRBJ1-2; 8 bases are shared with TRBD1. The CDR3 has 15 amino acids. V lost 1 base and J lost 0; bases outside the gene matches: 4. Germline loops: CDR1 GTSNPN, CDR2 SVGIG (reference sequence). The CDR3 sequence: CAWSATGGTNYGYTF. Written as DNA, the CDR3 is TGTGCCTGGAGTGCCACAGGGGGAACTAACTATGGCTACACCTTC.

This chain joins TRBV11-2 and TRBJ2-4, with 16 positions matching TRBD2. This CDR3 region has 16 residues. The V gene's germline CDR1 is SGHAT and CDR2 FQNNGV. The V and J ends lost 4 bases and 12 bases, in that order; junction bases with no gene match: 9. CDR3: CASSSGTSGGAGTQYF. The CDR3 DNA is TGTGCCAGCAGCTCCGGGACTAGCGGGGGGGCAGGTACTCAGTACTTC.